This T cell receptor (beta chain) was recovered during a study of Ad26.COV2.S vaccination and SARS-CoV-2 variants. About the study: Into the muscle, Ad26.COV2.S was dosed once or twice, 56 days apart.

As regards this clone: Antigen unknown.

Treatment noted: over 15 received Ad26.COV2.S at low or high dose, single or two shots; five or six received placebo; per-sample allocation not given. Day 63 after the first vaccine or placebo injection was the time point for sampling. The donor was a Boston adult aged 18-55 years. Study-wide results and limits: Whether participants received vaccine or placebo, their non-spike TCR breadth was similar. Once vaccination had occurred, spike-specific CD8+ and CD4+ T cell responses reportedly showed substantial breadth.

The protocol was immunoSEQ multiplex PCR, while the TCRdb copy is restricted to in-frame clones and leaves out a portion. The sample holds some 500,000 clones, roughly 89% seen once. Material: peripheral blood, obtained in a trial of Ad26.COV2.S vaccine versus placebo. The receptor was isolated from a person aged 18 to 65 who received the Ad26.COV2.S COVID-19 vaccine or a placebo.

The CDR3 region is CASRRGGQNTEAFF. The CDR3 DNA reads as TGTGCCTCCAGGAGAGGCGGACAGAACACTGAAGCTTTCTTT. This chain connects TRBV19 to TRBJ1-1; tentative D call: TRBD1 (5 bases). V was shortened by 11 bases and J by 1 base, with 17 bases between the two germline ends. The germline gives CDR1 LNHDA, CDR2 SQIVND (reference sequence). There are 14 residues in the CDR3. The full variable domain, completed using reference TRBV19 and TRBJ1-1, is DGGITQSPKYLFRKEGQNVTLSCEQNLNHDAMYWYRQDPGQGLRLIYYSQIVNDFQKGDIAEGYSVSREKKESFPLTVTSAQKNPTAFYLCASRRGGQNTEAFFGQGTRLTVV.